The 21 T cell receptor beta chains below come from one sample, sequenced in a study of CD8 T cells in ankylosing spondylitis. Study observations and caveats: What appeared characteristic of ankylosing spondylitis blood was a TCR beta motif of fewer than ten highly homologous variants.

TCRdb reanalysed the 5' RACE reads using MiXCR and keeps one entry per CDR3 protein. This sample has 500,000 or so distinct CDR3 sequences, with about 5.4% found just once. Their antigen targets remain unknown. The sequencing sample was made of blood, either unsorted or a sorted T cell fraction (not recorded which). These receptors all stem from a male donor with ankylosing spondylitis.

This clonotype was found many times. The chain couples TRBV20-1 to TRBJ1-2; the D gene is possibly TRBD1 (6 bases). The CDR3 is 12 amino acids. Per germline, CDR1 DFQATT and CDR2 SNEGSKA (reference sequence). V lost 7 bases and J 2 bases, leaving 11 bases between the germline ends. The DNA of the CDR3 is TGCAGTGGTCAACAGGGAAACTATGGCTACACCTTC. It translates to CSGQQGNYGYTF.

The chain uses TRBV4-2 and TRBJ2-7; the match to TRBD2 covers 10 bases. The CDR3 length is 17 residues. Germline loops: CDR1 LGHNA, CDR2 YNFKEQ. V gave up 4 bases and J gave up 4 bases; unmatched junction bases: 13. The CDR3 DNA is TGTGCCAGCAGCCCACATACTAGCGGGAAGCTTTGGTACGAGCAGTACTTC. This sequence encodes CASSPHTSGKLWYEQYF.

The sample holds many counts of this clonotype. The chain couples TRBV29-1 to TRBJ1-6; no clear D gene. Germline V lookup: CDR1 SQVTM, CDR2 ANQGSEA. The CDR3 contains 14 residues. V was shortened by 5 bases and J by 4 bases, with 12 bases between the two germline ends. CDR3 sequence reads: CSVRTGNYNSPLHF. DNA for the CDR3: TGCAGCGTTAGGACCGGCAATTATAATTCACCCCTCCACTTT.

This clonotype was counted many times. The CDR3 nucleotides read TGCAGCGCTGCCCTATCTCCGGGACAGATCTACGAGCAGTACTTC. Translating it yields CSAALSPGQIYEQYF. The rearrangement uses TRBV29-1 and TRBJ2-7; 7 bases map to TRBD1. This CDR3 has 15 amino acids. Trimming took 7 bases from V and 3 from J; bases not matched to a gene: 15. CDR1 and CDR2 (germline): SQVTM, ANQGSEA.

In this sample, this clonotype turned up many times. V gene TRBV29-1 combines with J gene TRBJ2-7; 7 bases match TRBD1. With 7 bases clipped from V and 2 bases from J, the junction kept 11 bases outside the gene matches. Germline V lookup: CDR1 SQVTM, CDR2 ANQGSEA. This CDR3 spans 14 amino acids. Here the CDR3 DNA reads TGCAGCGCCCTAGGGGGCCTGCGAACCTACGAGCAGTACTTC. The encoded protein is CSALGGLRTYEQYF.

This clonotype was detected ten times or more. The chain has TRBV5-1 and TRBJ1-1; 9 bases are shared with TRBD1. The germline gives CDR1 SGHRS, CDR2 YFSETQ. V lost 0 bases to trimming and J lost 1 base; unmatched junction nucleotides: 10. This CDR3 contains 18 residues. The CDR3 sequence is CASSLVKGTGKGNTEAFF. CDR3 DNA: TGCGCCAGCAGCTTGGTTAAGGGGACAGGGAAGGGGAACACTGAAGCTTTCTTT.

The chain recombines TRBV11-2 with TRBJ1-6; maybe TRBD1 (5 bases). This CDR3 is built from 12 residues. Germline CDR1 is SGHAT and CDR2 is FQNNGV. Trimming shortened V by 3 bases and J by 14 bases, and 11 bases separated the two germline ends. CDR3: CASSFGGKSLHF. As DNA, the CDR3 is TGTGCCAGCAGCTTCGGGGGTAAATCCCTCCACTTT.

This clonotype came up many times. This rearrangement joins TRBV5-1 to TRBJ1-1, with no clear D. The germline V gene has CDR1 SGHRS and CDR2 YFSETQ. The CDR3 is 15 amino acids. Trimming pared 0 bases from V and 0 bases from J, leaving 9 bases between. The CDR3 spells CASSLALHMNTEAFF. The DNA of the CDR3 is TGCGCCAGCAGCTTGGCCCTTCATATGAACACTGAAGCTTTCTTT.

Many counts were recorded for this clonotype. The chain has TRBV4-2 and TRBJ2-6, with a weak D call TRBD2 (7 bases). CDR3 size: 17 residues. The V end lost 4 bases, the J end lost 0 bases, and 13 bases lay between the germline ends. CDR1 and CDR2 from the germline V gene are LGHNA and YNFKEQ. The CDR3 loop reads CASSPRGGSSGANVLTF. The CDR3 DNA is TGTGCCAGCAGCCCTAGGGGGGGTAGCTCTGGGGCCAACGTCCTGACTTTC.

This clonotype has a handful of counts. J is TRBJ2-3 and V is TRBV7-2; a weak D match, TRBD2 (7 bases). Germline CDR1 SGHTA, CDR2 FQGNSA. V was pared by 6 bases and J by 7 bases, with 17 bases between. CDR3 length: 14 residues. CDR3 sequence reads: CASRTGRGDYTQYF. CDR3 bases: TGTGCCAGCAGGACAGGACGGGGGGATTATACGCAGTATTTT.

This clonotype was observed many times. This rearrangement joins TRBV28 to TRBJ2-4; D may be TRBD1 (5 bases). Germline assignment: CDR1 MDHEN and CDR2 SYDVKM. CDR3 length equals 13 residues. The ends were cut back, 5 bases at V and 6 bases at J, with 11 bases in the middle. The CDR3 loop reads CASSQGLGNIQYF. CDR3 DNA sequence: TGTGCCAGCAGTCAGGGTCTGGGAAACATTCAGTACTTC.

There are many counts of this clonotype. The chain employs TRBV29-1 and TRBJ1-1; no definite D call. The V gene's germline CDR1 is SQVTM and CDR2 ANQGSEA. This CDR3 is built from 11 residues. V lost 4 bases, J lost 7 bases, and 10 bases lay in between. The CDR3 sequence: CSVGNGVEAFF. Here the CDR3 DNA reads TGCAGCGTTGGTAACGGTGTTGAAGCTTTCTTT. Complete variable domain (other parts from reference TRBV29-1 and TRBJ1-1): SAVISQKPSRDICQRGTSLTIQCQVDSQVTMMFWYRQQPGQSLTLIATANQGSEATYESGFVIDKFPISRPNLTFSTLTVSNMSPEDSSIYLCSVGNGVEAFFGQGTRLTVV.

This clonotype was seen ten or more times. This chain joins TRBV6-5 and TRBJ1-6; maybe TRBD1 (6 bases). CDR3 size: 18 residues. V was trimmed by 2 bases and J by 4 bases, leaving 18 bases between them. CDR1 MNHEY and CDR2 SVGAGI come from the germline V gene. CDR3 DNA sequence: TGTGCCAGCAGTTACAGTCAACCGGGGGGCGCTTATAATTCACCCCTCCACTTT. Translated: CASSYSQPGGAYNSPLHF.

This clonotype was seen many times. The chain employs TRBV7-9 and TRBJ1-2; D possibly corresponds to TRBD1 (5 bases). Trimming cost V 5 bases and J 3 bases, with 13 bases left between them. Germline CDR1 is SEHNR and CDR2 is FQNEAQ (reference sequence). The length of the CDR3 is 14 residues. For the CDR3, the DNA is TGTGCCAGCAGCCGGGGGGTATCCGACTATGGCTACACCTTC. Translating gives CASSRGVSDYGYTF.

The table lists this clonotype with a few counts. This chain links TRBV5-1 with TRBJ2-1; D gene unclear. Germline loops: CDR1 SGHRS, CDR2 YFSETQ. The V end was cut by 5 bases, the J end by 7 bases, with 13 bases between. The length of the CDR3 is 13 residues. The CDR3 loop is CASSRSVRNEQFF. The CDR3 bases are TGCGCCAGCAGTAGGTCGGTCCGAAATGAGCAGTTCTTC.

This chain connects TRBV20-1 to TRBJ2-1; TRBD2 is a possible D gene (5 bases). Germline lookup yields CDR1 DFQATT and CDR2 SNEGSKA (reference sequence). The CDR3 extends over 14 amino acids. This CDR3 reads CIAGLGADYNEQFF. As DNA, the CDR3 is TGCATTGCGGGCCTGGGAGCGGACTACAATGAGCAGTTCTTC.

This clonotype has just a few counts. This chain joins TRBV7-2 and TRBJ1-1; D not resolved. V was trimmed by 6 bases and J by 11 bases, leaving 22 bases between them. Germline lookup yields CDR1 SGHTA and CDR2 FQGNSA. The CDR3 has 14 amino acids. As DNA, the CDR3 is TGTGCCAGCAGACCTTACATGAGGGAAGTGTTGGCTTTCTTT. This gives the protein CASRPYMREVLAFF.

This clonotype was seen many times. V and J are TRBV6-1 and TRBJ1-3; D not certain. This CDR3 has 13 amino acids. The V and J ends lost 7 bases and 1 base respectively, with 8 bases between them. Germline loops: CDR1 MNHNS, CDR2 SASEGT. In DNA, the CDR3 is TGTGCCAGCACCCGGCTATCTGGAAACACCATATATTTT. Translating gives CASTRLSGNTIYF.

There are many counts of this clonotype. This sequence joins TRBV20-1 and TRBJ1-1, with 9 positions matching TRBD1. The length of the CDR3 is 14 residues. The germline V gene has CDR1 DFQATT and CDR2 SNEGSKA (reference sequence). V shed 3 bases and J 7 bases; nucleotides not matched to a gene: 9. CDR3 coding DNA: TGCAGTGCTAGCCGAACAGGGGGCGTGGGTGAAGCTTTCTTT. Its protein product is CSASRTGGVGEAFF.

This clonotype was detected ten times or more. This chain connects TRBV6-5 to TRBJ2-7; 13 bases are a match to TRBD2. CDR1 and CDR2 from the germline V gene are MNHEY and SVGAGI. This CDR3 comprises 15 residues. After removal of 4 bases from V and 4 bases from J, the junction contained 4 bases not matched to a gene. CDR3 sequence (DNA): TGTGCCAGCAGTTGGACTAGCGGGAGTAGTTACGAGCAGTACTTC. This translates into CASSWTSGSSYEQYF.

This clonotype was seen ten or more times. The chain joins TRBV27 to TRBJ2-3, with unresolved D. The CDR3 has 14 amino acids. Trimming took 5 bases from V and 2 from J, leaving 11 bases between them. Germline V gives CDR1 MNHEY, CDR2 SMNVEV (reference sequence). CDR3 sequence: CASSTHRSTDTQYF. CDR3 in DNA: TGTGCCAGCAGTACCCATCGGTCCACAGATACGCAGTATTTT.